The source of this TCR beta chain is a study of shared clonotypes between healthy human individuals. Whole-study results and caveats: Clonotype sharing across four donors was observed for 4% to 5.5% of naive CD4 clonotypes.

Germline-derived CDR1 and CDR2 are SGHVS and FNYEAQ. Germline trimming cut 4 bases from V and 7 bases from J; bases unmatched to any gene: 9. The CDR3 loop spans 15 amino acids. Generated by immunoSEQ multiplex PCR, the TCRdb table keeps only in-frame clones and is missing some. Here the sample spans around 2.5 million clones, 80% to 95% being singletons. As to this clone: What it binds is not known.

This rearrangement joins TRBV7-6 to TRBJ2-1, with TRBD1 identical over 8 bases. Sequenced: naive CD4+ T cells from PBMCs. The subset denotes: CD45RA+ positively selected. The source of this sequence is a man between 18 and 35 years old in good health. Some clones in this sample may be carry-over from other donors' samples. The CDR3 DNA reads as TGTGCCAGCAGCTCCCAGGGGGCAGTAAGGAATGAGCAGTTCTTC. Protein sequence: CASSSQGAVRNEQFF.